The TCR beta chain described here comes from a study of T cell repertoires in cytomegalovirus infection. Overall study: Recently described HLA-C-restricted plus well-studied HLA-B-restricted CMV epitopes were used. Shared public TCR beta signatures pointed to both CMV infection and a matching HLA type. Study-wide findings and caveats: CMV-specific HLA-C-restricted TCR beta clonotypes dominated the ex vivo response.

MiXCR, applied by TCRdb to the reads, yields one record per CDR3 protein. The data show about 110,000 distinct CDR3 sequences, with around 31% seen just once and around two fifths held by the top ten. The V gene lost 1 base and the J gene lost 3 bases, with 13 bases spanning the gap. Germline V lookup: CDR1 SGHVS, CDR2 FNYEAQ. This CDR3 is built from 16 residues. This clonotype was picked up many times. The antigen remains undetermined. The source was CD8+ T cells from cultured PBMCs, collected from culture after CMV antigen stimulation. This sequence originates from a human donor in good health (CMV status not recorded). Some clones in this sample may be carry-over from other donors' samples. This rearrangement joins TRBV7-6 to TRBJ2-1; D not resolved. CDR3 nucleotide sequence: TGTGCCAGCAGCTTAGGGGTCACAGAGGTCTACAATGAGCAGTTCTTC. This gives the protein CASSLGVTEVYNEQFF. Complete variable domain (other parts from reference TRBV7-6 and TRBJ2-1): GAGVSQSPRYKVTKRGQDVALRCDPISGHVSLYWYRQALGQGPEFLTYFNYEAQQDKSGLPNDRFSAERPEGSISTLTIQRTEQRDSAMYRCASSLGVTEVYNEQFFGPGTRLTVL.